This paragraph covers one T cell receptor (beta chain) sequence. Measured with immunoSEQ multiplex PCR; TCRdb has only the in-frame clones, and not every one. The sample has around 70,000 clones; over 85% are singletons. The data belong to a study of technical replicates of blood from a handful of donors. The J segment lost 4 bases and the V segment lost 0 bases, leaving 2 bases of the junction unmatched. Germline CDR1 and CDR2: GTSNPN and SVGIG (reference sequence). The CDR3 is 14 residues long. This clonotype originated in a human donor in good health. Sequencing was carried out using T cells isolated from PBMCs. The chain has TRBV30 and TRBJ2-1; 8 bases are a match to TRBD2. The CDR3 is CAWSVGTRYNEQFF. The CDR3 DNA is TGTGCCTGGAGTGTAGGGACTAGATACAATGAGCAGTTCTTC.